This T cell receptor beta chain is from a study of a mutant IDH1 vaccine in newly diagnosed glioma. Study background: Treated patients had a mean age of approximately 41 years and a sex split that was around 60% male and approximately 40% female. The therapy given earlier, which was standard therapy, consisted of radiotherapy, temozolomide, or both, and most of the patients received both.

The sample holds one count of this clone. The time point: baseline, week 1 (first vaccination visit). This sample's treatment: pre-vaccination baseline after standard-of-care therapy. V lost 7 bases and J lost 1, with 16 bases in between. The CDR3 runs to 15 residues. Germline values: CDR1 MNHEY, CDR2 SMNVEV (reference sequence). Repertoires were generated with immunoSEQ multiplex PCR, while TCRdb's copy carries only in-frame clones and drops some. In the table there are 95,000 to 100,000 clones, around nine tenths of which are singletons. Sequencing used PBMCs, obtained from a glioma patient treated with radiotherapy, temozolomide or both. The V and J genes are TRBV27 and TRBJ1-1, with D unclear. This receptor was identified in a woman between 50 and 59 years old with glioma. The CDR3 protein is CASTSLSAGNTEAFF. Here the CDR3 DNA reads TGTGCCAGCACCTCCCTGTCTGCAGGGAACACTGAAGCTTTCTTT.